This T cell receptor (beta chain) was identified during a study of cytomegalovirus exposure and HLA in healthy donors (dated by TCRdb to the late 2010s). With regard to the full study: A later analysis indicated that the 120 or so validation repertoires were generated on the platform also employed for the 600 to 750 repertoires of the first cohort. Along with the roughly 670-subject first cohort, a separate validation cohort of more than 90 different subjects was used. The study combined high-throughput TCR immunosequencing, statistical association of individual TCRs with disease status, and machine learning to predict cytomegalovirus infection status. The study aimed to test whether cataloging public T cell receptors could reveal signatures of past pathogen exposure.

Donors formed part of the validation cohort, which comprised over a hundred subjects and was distinct from the first cohort of 690 or so subjects. Broader findings and caveats from the paper: While some public TCRs were present in many individuals, most TCR sequences turned up only very rarely across donors. The authors suggested that the approach could potentially be extended to other disease states and immunological phenotypes. A few of the identified cytomegalovirus-associated TCR beta chains were confirmed in vitro to be specific for cytomegalovirus antigens. The classifier was reported to diagnose cytomegalovirus status with high specificity and sensitivity in both the original and validation cohorts. The study listed 164 TCR beta chains as associated with cytomegalovirus. All 130 or so repertoires were used to score co-occurrence in the validation cohort in a later analysis, because that analysis had no HLA typing for the cohort. In a later analysis, TCRs clustered in the first cohort were found to also tend to co-occur in the 130 or so validation repertoires, with over 90% of cluster scores above 0.

For this clone: Which antigen it targets is not known. Base qualities are not recorded, but no much larger clone differs from it by a single base.

The receptor library was made with the immunoSEQ multiplex PCR assay. Concerning the study's data processing: A statistical classification framework was built for diagnosing cytomegalovirus status from the catalog of TCR beta chain sequences. TCRdb's version of the immuneACCESS table is confined to in-frame rearrangements and falls short of the full clone set. An unresolved V gene accounts for under half of the shortfall where checked; the remainder is of unknown origin. That table is the source of V, J and clone size, and D and trimming were worked out from the DNA. For this sample there are 100,000 to 150,000 clones; roughly nine tenths appear just once. The top ten hold approximately 1.1% of the sample. This clonotype was obtained from a woman aged 18-29 years in good health and CMV-seronegative. The specimen was PBMCs.

CDR3 protein: CASVPGDRVWTEAFF. The nucleotide sequence is TGTGCCAGCGTTCCAGGGGACAGGGTTTGGACTGAAGCTTTCTTT. The rearrangement joined TRBV6-1 to TRBJ1-1, with 9 central nucleotides matching TRBD1. The CDR3 measures 15 amino acids from cysteine to phenylalanine. Of all the DNA, just the CDR3 is kept, 45 bases in frame from base 1. At the junction V is shortened by 8 bases and J by 5 bases; bases outside the gene matches: 12. Taken from the germline V gene, the CDR1 and CDR2 loops are MNHNS and SASEGT.